The sequence of this T cell receptor (beta chain) was determined in a study of regulatory T cells in long-lasting Graves disease. Points from the study as a whole: Persistent disease was associated with favored TRBV28 usage and with favored use of TRBJ1-2 and TRBJ2-5.

The authors built TCR beta libraries using iRepertoire HTBI primers and Arm-PCR of CDR3 regions. TCRdb processed the multiplex PCR reads anew with MiXCR; each CDR3 protein has one entry. This sample has about 210,000 distinct CDR3 sequences; less than 20% occur once, and the top ten carry about 12%. Germline CDR1 SGHAT, CDR2 FQNNGV. Trimming pared 1 base from V and 0 bases from J, leaving 16 bases between. This CDR3 has 18 amino acids. Specified time point: newly diagnosed GD, antithyroid drugs for less than 3 months. Construction of the TCR library relied on RNA isolated from PBMCs. This clonotype came up many times. As yet, its antigen is unknown. The data also belong to a second study, concerning T cells in Graves' hyperthyroidism and ophthalmopathy. As that report states: When the TCR CDR3 underwent first-round RT-PCR, the HTBI primer set was used.

The TCR sequence derives from a woman aged 25 to 39 with Graves disease. Material: peripheral blood mononuclear cells (PBMCs), obtained at new diagnosis, from a patient treated with antithyroid drugs. The chain carries TRBV11-2 and TRBJ2-4, with D possibly matching TRBD2 (6 bases). The CDR3 DNA is TGTGCCAGCAGCTTAGCCGGACGGGGGATACTAGCCAAAAACATTCAGTACTTC. As protein: CASSLAGRGILAKNIQYF. The full variable domain, completed using reference TRBV11-2 and TRBJ2-4, is EAGVAQSPRYKIIEKRQSVAFWCNPISGHATLYWYQQILGQGPKLLIQFQNNGVVDDSQLPKDRFSAERLKGVDSTLKIQPAKLEDSAVYLCASSLAGRGILAKNIQYFGAGTRLSVL.